The 18 T cell receptor beta chains given below trace back to one sample, sequenced in a study of CD8 T cells in Susac syndrome. An amount of RNA that ranged from roughly 0.45 to 1 ug was reverse transcribed with random hexamers. Each CDR3 protein is one row after TCRdb ran MiXCR on the immunoSEQ multiplex PCR reads. The data hold approximately 300,000 distinct CDR3 sequences, with over 75% observed a single time. Material for sequencing was CD8+ T cells from PBMCs. The receptors were sampled from a human donor with multiple sclerosis.

For the CDR3, the DNA is TGTGCCAGCAGCCCCCGGGCTATATACAATGAGCAGTTCTTC. Residues: CASSPRAIYNEQFF. J is TRBJ2-1 and V is TRBV7-8; the D is unclear. Trimming removed 5 bases at V and 4 bases at J, with 12 bases between. Germline V gene data show CDR1 as SGHVS and CDR2 as FQNEAQ. The CDR3 is 14 residues long.

The chain combines TRBV4-3 with TRBJ2-5; a possible D gene is TRBD2 (7 bases). The CDR3 runs to 14 residues. From germline, CDR1 is LGHNA and CDR2 YSLEER. V lost 1 base and J lost 3, with 9 bases in between. CDR3 DNA: TGCGCCAGCAGCCAAGTAGGGGGGGAAGAGACCCAGTACTTC. This gives the protein CASSQVGGEETQYF.

This chain connects TRBV30 to TRBJ2-1; no definite D call. From germline, CDR1 is GTSNPN and CDR2 SVGIG (reference sequence). This CDR3 contains 12 residues. V shed 2 bases and J shed 10 bases, with 12 bases lying between them. CDR3 nucleotides: TGTGCCTGGAGTCTTGGAGAAGGGGAGCAGTTCTTC. Its translation is CAWSLGEGEQFF. The variable domain in full, completed from reference TRBV30 and TRBJ2-1, reads SQTIHQWPATLVQPVGSPLSLECTVEGTSNPNLYWYRQAAGRGLQLLFYSVGIGQISSEVPQNLSASRPQDRQFILSSKKLLLSDSGFYLCAWSLGEGEQFFGPGTRLTVL.

The chain has TRBV28 and TRBJ2-4, with 7 bases fitting TRBD2. Looked up from germline, CDR1 is MDHEN and CDR2 is SYDVKM. The CDR3 runs to 23 residues. Losses at the gene ends were 1 base for V and 0 bases for J; bases not matched to a gene: 24. CDR3 loop: CASSLLRASGPLTSLLAKNIQYF. In DNA, the CDR3 is TGTGCCAGCAGTTTATTAAGGGCCTCGGGGCCCCTGACTAGCCTCCTAGCCAAAAACATTCAGTACTTC.

The J gene is TRBJ2-7, the V gene TRBV11-2, with D unresolved. V was pared by 7 bases and J by 1 base, with 14 bases between. The length of the CDR3 is 14 residues. Per germline, CDR1 SGHAT and CDR2 FQNNGV. The CDR3 protein is CASNPIVVSYEQYF. CDR3 sequence (DNA): TGTGCCAGCAACCCCATTGTGGTTTCCTACGAGCAGTACTTC.

The chain has TRBV12-3 or TRBV12-4 and TRBJ1-1; TRBD1 matches 7 bases. The CDR3 is 15 amino acids. J lost 0 bases, V lost 5 bases, and 6 bases had no gene match. The CDR3: CASSGDSSLNTEAFF. The DNA for the CDR3 is TGTGCCAGCAGTGGGGACAGCTCACTGAACACTGAAGCTTTCTTT.

V gene TRBV29-1 combines with J gene TRBJ1-2; D is perhaps TRBD1 (5 bases). V was clipped by 2 bases and J by 7 bases, with 11 bases between them. Per germline, CDR1 SQVTM and CDR2 ANQGSEA. The CDR3 is 12 amino acids. Written as DNA, the CDR3 is TGCAGCGTTGAACCCCTGGGGCTTGGCTACACCTTC. The encoded protein is CSVEPLGLGYTF.

The J gene is TRBJ1-1, the V gene TRBV30, with a tentative D call TRBD1 (5 bases). Trimming took off 2 bases at V and 3 bases at J, with 13 bases between the two ends. The CDR3 covers 14 residues. The germline V gene has CDR1 GTSNPN and CDR2 SVGIG (reference sequence). In DNA form, the CDR3 reads TGTGCCTGGAGTTGGCAGGGCGGCGACACTGAAGCTTTCTTT. Translated: CAWSWQGGDTEAFF.

About this clonotype: Relative to the germline gene, one junction end is altered; a read error may explain this. This chain links TRBV6-2 or TRBV6-3 with TRBJ1-5; D call uncertain. The CDR3 loop spans 15 amino acids. Germline assignment: CDR1 MNHEY and CDR2 SVGEGT. This CDR3 reads CASSYWLVSNQHQHF. In DNA form, the CDR3 reads TGTGCCAGCAGTTATTGGCTGGTGAGCAATCAGCACCAGCATTTT.

The chain couples TRBV20-1 to TRBJ2-1; 9 bases map to TRBD2. The germline V gene encodes CDR1 DFQATT and CDR2 SNEGSKA (reference sequence). This CDR3 has 14 residues. The junction had 1 base not matched to a gene; V was cut back by 4 bases and J by 0 bases. CDR3 sequence (DNA): TGCAGTGCTAAACTAGCGGGCTCCTACAATGAGCAGTTCTTC. Residues: CSAKLAGSYNEQFF.

The rearrangement links TRBV15 to TRBJ2-1, with D maybe TRBD2 (6 bases). The germline V gene has CDR1 LNHNV and CDR2 YYDKDF (reference sequence). This CDR3 is built from 17 residues. Trimming took off 0 bases at V and 0 bases at J, with 12 bases between the two ends. The CDR3: CATSRDLGGPSYNEQFF. Here the CDR3 DNA reads TGTGCCACCAGCAGAGATTTGGGGGGTCCCTCCTACAATGAGCAGTTCTTC.

The rearrangement links TRBV14 to TRBJ2-7; D uncertain. Deletions cut 1 base from V and 6 bases from J, with 10 bases between. This CDR3 comprises 13 residues. Germline CDR1 SGHDN, CDR2 FVKESK. The CDR3 nucleotides are TGTGCCAGCAGCCAAGTAGTAGGAGTCGAGCAGTACTTC. Translating it yields CASSQVVGVEQYF. Based on the CDR3 plus reference TRBV14 and TRBJ2-7, the full variable domain is EAGVTQFPSHSVIEKGQTVTLRCDPISGHDNLYWYRRVMGKEIKFLLHFVKESKQDESGMPNNRFLAERTGGTYSTLKVQPAELEDSGVYFCASSQVVGVEQYFGPGTRLTVT.

This clonotype has only a few counts. The CDR3: CASSSRDSDSYGYTF. In DNA form, the CDR3 reads TGTGCCAGCAGTTCCCGGGACAGCGATTCCTATGGCTACACCTTC. The rearrangement uses TRBV27 and TRBJ1-2; 7 bases match TRBD1. The CDR3 runs to 15 residues. CDR1 MNHEY and CDR2 SMNVEV come from the germline V gene (reference sequence). Trimming at V came to 4 bases and at J to 4 bases, leaving 9 bases not matched to a gene.

The chain recombines TRBV15 with TRBJ2-3; D unclear. The CDR3 runs to 15 residues. The V gene's germline CDR1 is LNHNV and CDR2 YYDKDF (reference sequence). Deletions cut 5 bases from V and 6 bases from J, with 18 bases between. The CDR3 DNA reads as TGTGCCACCAGCGGAAGCAGGCTCTCGGGCGATACGCAGTATTTT. Protein sequence: CATSGSRLSGDTQYF.

The chain links TRBV19 to TRBJ1-5; tentatively, D is TRBD1 (5 bases). The CDR3 runs 13 residues. Germline V gene lookup returns CDR1 LNHDA and CDR2 SQIVND (reference sequence). V was shortened by 8 bases and J by 3 bases, with 11 bases between the two germline ends. The DNA of the CDR3 is TGTGCCAGTTTACGGGGGTTCAATCAGCCCCAGCATTTT. Protein: CASLRGFNQPQHF.

The V call is TRBV7-9, the J call TRBJ2-3; D call uncertain. This CDR3 region has 14 residues. Trimming stripped 5 bases from V and 1 base from J, with 10 bases between. Germline V CDR1 and CDR2: SEHNR, FQNEAQ (reference sequence). The CDR3 DNA sequence: TGTGCCAGCAGCGTAGGTCGAGGCACAGATACGCAGTATTTT. The encoded protein is CASSVGRGTDTQYF.

In nucleotides, the CDR3 is TGTGCCAGCAGCCAAGATCTTGGGGCTAGCGAGGTTGAGCAAGAGACCCAGTACTTC. Translation gives CASSQDLGASEVEQETQYF. The chain joins TRBV3-1 to TRBJ2-5, with TRBD2 as a possible D gene (6 bases). This CDR3 is built from 19 residues. CDR1 is LGHDT, CDR2 YNNKEL, per germline (reference sequence). With 0 bases removed from V and 2 bases from J, the gap between germline ends came to 22 bases.

The CDR3 loop is CASSNEQGAYGYTF. CDR3 sequence (DNA): TGTGCCAGCAGCAACGAGCAGGGGGCGTATGGCTACACCTTC. The gene calls are TRBV6-5 and TRBJ1-2, with 8 positions matching TRBD1. Per germline, CDR1 MNHEY and CDR2 SVGAGI. Trimming took 6 bases from V and 5 from J; bases not matched to a gene: 8. CDR3 length: 14 amino acids.